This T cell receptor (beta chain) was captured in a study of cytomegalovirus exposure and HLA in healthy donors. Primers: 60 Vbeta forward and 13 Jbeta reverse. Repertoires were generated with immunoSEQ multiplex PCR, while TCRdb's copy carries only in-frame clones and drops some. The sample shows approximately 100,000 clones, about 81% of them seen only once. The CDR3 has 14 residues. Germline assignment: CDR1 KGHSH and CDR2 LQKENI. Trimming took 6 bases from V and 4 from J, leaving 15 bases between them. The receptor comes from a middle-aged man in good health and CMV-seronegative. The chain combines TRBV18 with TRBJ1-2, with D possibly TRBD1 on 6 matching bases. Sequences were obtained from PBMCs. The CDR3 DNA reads TGTGCCAGCTCCCTGGACACAGGGTCCTATGGCTACACCTTC. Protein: CASSLDTGSYGYTF.